This entry is about one T cell receptor beta chain. Antigen specificity is unknown. The sample originates from a study of beta chain features in type 1 diabetes. As for the study in general: Healthy donors and patients showed comparable age, gender and cell yields. The study, taken as a whole, reports: For patients and controls alike, PCR might favor shorter templates to the same degree.

With 6 bases removed from V and 0 bases from J, the gap between germline ends came to 12 bases. The CDR3 is made up of 16 amino acids. CDR1 and CDR2 (germline): MDHEN, SYDVKM. TCRB transcripts that were expressed got sequenced, as all of the isolated RNA had been reverse transcribed. Sequencing was performed with immunoSEQ multiplex PCR; in TCRdb, only in-frame clones are kept and a portion is missing. The sample yields 970,000 or so clones, roughly 15% seen once. This TCR was sampled from a woman aged 18-35 years in good health. Sequencing was carried out using naive CD4+ T cells from blood. The chain links TRBV28 to TRBJ2-6; tentatively, D is TRBD1 (5 bases). CDR3 residues: CASSRQSFSGANVLTF. CDR3 in DNA: TGTGCCAGCAGCCGACAGAGTTTCTCTGGGGCCAACGTCCTGACTTTC.